These 6 T cell receptor beta chains were sequenced from one sample in a study of T cell clonality in common variable immunodeficiency. Libraries were prepared by immunoSEQ multiplex PCR; TCRdb keeps only in-frame clonotypes and omits some of them. This sample carries roughly 51,000 clones, none of them present only once. Material for sequencing was peripheral blood mononuclear cells. These receptors were collected from a person aged 18 to 75 in good health.

This clone was found a few times. With the read ending 3 residues before the CDR3 end, the germline J gene is used to fill in that end. The rearrangement joins TRBV2 to TRBJ1-6, with no clear D. CDR1 is SNHLY and CDR2 is FYNNEI in the germline V gene. V was pared by 5 bases and J by 6 bases, with 14 bases between. This CDR3 spans 15 amino acids. The CDR3 sequence: CASSQILIPNSPLHF. CDR3 bases read: TGTGCCAGCAGTCAGATTCTGATCCCTAATTCACCC. The full variable domain, rest sourced from reference TRBV2 and TRBJ1-6, is EPEVTQTPSHQVTQMGQEVILRCVPISNHLYFYWYRQILGQKVEFLVSFYNNEISEKSEIFDDQFSVERPDGSNFTLKIRSTKLEDSAMYFCASSQILIPNSPLHFGNGTRLTVT.

This clone is judged medium-sized. The sequence runs out 3 residues before the end of the CDR3; the remainder is reconstructed from the germline J gene. V usage is TRBV6-2 or TRBV6-3 and J usage is TRBJ2-7; 7 bases are a match to TRBD1. V was clipped by 5 bases and J by 2 bases; unmatched bases: 12. Germline V gene sequence: CDR1 MNHEY, CDR2 SVGEGT. The CDR3 sequence is 16 residues long. CDR3 bases read: TGTGCCAGCAGTCACCGATACGACGGGACAGCCTACGAG. Encoded protein: CASSHRYDGTAYE. The full CDR3 is CASSHRYDGTAYEQYF.

This clone has at least ten counts. Read sequence stops 3 residues before the CDR3 end, and the germline J gene provides the missing end. The J gene is TRBJ2-5, the V gene TRBV13; 7 bases are a match to TRBD1. This CDR3 contains 17 residues. V was clipped by 1 base and J by 2 bases; unmatched bases: 10. Germline V CDR1 and CDR2: PRHDT, FYEKMQ (reference sequence). CDR3 in amino acids: CASSLAPYRGRQETQYF. The part of the CDR3 DNA that was read is TGTGCCAGCAGCTTAGCCCCCTACAGGGGACGGCAAGAGACC.

This clone has a count of ten or more. Read coverage stops 3 residues before the CDR3 terminus; the germline J gene supplies the remainder. The chain uses TRBV18 and TRBJ2-3; 7 positions agree with TRBD1. This CDR3 is built from 15 residues. Per germline, CDR1 KGHSH and CDR2 LQKENI. Trimming took 3 bases from V and 2 from J; bases not matched to a gene: 5. The CDR3 loop reads CASSPERGHTDTQYF. The CDR3 bases that were read are TGTGCCAGCTCACCGGAAAGGGGGCACACAGATACG.

In its sample, this clone was seen many times. The read ends 3 residues before the CDR3 terminus; that terminus is restored from the germline J gene. The V call is TRBV30, the J call TRBJ1-2; D perhaps matches TRBD1 (5 bases). Germline V CDR1 and CDR2: GTSNPN, SVGIG (reference sequence). The CDR3 runs to 11 residues. The CDR3 loop is CAWSDGGAYTF. Partial CDR3 DNA: TGTGCCTGGAGTGACGGGGGAGCG.

This clone was observed many times. The read ends 3 residues before the CDR3 terminus; that terminus is restored from the germline J gene. The gene calls are TRBV20-1 and TRBJ2-2; 7 bases are a match to TRBD2. CDR1 and CDR2 from the germline V gene are DFQATT and SNEGSKA (reference sequence). V dropped 2 bases and J dropped 9; count of bases not matched to a gene: 9. This CDR3 region has 14 residues. The covered CDR3 bases are TGCAGTGCTAGACCTCTCACTAGCGTCCGGGAG. As protein: CSARPLTSVRE. The full-length CDR3 reads as CSARPLTSVRELFF.